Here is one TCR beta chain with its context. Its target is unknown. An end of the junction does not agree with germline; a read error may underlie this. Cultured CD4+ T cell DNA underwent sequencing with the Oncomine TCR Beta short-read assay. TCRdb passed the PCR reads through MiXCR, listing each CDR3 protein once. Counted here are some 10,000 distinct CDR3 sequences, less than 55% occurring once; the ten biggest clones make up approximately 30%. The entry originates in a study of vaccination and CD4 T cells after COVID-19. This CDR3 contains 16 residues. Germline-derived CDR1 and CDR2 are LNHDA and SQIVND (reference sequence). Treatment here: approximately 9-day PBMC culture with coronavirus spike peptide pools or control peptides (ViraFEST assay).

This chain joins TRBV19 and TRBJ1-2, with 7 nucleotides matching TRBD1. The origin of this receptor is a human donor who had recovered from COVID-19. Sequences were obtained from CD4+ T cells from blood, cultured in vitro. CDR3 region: CTSSIVKGASSGGYTF. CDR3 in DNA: TGTACCAGTAGTATAGTCAAGGGGGCTAGCTCGGGGGGCTACACCTTC.